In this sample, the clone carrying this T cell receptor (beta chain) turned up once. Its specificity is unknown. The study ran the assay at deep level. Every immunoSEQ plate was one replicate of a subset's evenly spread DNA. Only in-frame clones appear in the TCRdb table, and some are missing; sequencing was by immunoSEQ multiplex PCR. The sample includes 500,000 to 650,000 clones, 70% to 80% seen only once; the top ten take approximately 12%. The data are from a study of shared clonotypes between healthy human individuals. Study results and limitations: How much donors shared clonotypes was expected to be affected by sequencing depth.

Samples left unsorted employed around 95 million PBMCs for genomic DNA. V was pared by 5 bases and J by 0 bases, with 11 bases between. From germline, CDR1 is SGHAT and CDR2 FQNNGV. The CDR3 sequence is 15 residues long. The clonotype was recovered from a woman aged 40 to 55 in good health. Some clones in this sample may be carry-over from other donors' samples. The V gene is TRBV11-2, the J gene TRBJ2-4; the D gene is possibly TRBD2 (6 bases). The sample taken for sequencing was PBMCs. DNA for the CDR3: TGTGCCAGCAGCGATAGCGGTTTAGCCAAAAACATTCAGTACTTC. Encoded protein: CASSDSGLAKNIQYF.